This T cell receptor beta chain was sequenced during a study of T cells in Graves' hyperthyroidism and ophthalmopathy. Study summary: Once the initial diagnosis was made, peripheral blood was obtained before any treatment.

The source material, RNA transcripts, was used to amplify TCR beta CDR3 regions. The HTBI set primed first-round TCR CDR3 RT-PCR. TCRdb reanalysed the multiplex PCR reads using MiXCR and keeps one entry per CDR3 protein. The sample carries 20,000 to 30,000 distinct CDR3 sequences, about 49% recorded once. Whole-study results and caveats: Before onset, ophthalmopathy was predicted by the model a median approximately 6.6 months earlier. In the blood, most expanded thyroid clonotypes above 0.001 appeared as well.

Unmatched junction bases numbered 9, after V lost 8 bases and J lost 2 bases. The germline V gene encodes CDR1 MDHEN and CDR2 SYDVKM. The CDR3 runs to 16 residues. These patients, aged 18 to 65, had recently diagnosed hyperthyroidism lasting under 2 months. The sample holds many counts of this clonotype. What it binds is unknown. This clonotype originated in a woman aged 40 to 50 with Graves' hyperthyroidism that later progressed to Graves' ophthalmopathy. Sequencing used blood. The rearrangement links TRBV28 to TRBJ2-6, with 7 positions matching TRBD1. CDR3 sequence reads: CASLPGQRTGANVLTF. CDR3 DNA sequence: TGTGCCAGCCTCCCGGGACAGAGAACTGGGGCCAACGTCCTGACTTTC.